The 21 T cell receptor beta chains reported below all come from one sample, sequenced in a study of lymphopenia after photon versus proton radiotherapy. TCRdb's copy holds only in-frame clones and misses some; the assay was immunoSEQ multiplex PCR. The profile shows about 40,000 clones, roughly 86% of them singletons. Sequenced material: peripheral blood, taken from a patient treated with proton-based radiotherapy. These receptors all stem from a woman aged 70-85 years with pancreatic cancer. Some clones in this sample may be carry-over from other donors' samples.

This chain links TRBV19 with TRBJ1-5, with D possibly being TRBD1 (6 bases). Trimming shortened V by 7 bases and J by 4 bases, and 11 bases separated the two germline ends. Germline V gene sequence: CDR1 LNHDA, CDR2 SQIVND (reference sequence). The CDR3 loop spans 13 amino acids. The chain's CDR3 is CASNEQGNQPQHF. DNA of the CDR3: TGTGCCAGTAACGAACAGGGAAATCAGCCCCAGCATTTT.

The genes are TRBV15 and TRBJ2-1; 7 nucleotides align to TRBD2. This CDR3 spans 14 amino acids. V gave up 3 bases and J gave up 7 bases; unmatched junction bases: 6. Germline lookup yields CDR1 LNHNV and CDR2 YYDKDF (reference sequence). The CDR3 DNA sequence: TGTGCCACCAGCAGGGTTAGCGGGTGGAATGAGCAGTTCTTC. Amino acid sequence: CATSRVSGWNEQFF.

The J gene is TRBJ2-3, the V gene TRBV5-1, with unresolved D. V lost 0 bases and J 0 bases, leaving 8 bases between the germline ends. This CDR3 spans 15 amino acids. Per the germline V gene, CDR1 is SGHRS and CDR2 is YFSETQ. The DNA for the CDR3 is TGCGCCAGCAGCTTGGATGGCGTTAGCACAGATACGCAGTATTTT. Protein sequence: CASSLDGVSTDTQYF.

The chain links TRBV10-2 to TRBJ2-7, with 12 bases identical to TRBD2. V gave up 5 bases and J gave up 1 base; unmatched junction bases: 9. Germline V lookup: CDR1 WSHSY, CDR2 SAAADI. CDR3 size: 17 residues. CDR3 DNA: TGCGCCAGCAGTCAGTTCGGACTAGCGGGGCCTTCCTACGAGCAGTACTTC. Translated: CASSQFGLAGPSYEQYF.

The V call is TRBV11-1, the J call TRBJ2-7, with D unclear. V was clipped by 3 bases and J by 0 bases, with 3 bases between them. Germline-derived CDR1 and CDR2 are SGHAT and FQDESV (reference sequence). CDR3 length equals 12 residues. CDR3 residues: CASSFSSYEQYF. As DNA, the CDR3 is TGTGCCAGCAGCTTTAGCTCCTACGAGCAGTACTTC.

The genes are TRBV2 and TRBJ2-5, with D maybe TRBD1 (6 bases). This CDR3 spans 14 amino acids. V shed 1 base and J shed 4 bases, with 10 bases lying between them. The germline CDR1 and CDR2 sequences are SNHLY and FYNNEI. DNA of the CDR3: TGTGCCAGCAGTGAAGGTCAGGGGATAGAGACCCAGTACTTC. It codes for CASSEGQGIETQYF.

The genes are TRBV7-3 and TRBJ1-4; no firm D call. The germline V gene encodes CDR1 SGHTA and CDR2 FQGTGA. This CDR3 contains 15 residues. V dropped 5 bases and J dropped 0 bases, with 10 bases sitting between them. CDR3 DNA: TGTGCCAGCAGCCCGCTACTTACAACTAATGAAAAACTGTTTTTT. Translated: CASSPLLTTNEKLFF.

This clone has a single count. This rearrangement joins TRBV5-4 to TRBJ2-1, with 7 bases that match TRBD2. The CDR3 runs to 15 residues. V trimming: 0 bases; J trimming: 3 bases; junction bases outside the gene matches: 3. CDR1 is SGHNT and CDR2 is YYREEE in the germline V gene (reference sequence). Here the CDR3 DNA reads TGTGCCAGCAGCTTGGGGGAGGGGAGCTACAATGAGCAGTTCTTC. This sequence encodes CASSLGEGSYNEQFF. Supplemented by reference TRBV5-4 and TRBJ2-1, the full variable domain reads ETGVTQSPTHLIKTRGQQVTLRCSSQSGHNTVSWYQQALGQGPQFIFQYYREEENGRGNFPPRFSGLQFPNYSSELNVNALELDDSALYLCASSLGEGSYNEQFFGPGTRLTVL.

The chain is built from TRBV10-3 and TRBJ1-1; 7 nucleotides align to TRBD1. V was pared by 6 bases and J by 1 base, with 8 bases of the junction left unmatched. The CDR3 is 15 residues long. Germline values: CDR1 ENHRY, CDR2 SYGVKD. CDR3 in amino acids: CAIRTGEEGNTEAFF. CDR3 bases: TGTGCCATCAGAACAGGGGAAGAGGGGAACACTGAAGCTTTCTTT.

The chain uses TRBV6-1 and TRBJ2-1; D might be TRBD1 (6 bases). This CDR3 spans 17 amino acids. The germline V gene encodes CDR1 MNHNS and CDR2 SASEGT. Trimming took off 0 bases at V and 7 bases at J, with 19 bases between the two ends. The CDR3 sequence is CASSEAGSGAGWNEQFF. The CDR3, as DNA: TGTGCCAGCAGTGAAGCGGGGTCAGGGGCCGGGTGGAATGAGCAGTTCTTC.

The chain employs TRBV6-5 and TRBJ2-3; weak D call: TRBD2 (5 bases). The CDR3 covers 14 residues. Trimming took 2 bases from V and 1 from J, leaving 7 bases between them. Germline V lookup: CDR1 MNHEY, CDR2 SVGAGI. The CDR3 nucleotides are TGTGCCAGCAGTTACCTGCGGGGCACAGATACGCAGTATTTT. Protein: CASSYLRGTDTQYF.

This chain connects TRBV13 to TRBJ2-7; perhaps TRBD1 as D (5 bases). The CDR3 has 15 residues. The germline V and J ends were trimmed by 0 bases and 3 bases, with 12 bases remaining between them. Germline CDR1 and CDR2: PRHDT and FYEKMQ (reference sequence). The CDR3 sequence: CASSLGGEHYYEQYF. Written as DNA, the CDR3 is TGTGCCAGCAGCTTAGGAGGGGAACACTACTACGAGCAGTACTTC.

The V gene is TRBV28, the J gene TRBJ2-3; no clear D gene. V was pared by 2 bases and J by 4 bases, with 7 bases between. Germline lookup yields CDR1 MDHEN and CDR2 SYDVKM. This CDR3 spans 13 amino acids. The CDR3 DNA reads TGTGCCAGCAGTTTACGAAACCCAGATACGCAGTATTTT. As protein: CASSLRNPDTQYF.

The CDR3 coding sequence is TGTGCCAGCAGACCGGACTGGCTGAAAGAGACCCAGTACTTC. The encoded protein is CASRPDWLKETQYF. V and J are TRBV6-5 and TRBJ2-5; tentatively, D is TRBD2 (5 bases). The V end was cut by 6 bases, the J end by 3 bases, with 14 bases between. Germline V lookup: CDR1 MNHEY, CDR2 SVGAGI. The CDR3 spans 14 residues.

CDR3 sequence: CASSYTTSGRLETQYF. CDR3 DNA sequence: TGTGCCAGCAGTTACACGACTAGCGGGAGGCTGGAGACCCAGTACTTC. V and J are TRBV6-6 and TRBJ2-5; TRBD2 matches 13 bases. Trimming took 2 bases from V and 5 from J; bases not matched to a gene: 5. CDR1 MNHNY and CDR2 SVGAGI come from the germline V gene (reference sequence). The length of the CDR3 is 16 residues.

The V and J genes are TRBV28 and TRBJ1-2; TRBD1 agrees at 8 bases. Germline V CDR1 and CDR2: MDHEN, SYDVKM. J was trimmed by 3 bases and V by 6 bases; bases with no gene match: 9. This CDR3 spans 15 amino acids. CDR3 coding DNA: TGTGCCAGCAGCCCCGGACAGGGAGCAGACTATGGCTACACCTTC. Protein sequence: CASSPGQGADYGYTF.

CDR3 DNA sequence: TGTGCCAGCAGTTTATGGGACTACACAGATACGCAGTATTTT. Translation: CASSLWDYTDTQYF. The chain carries TRBV27 and TRBJ2-3; 7 nucleotides agree with TRBD2. CDR1 and CDR2 from the germline V gene are MNHEY and SMNVEV (reference sequence). V was clipped by 1 base and J by 2 bases; unmatched bases: 0. The CDR3 extends over 14 amino acids.

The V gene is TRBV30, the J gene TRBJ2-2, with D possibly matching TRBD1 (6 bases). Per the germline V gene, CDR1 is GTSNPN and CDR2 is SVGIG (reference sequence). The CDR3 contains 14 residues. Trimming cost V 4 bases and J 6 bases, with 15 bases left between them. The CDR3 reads CAWNGGSTSGELFF. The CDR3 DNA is TGTGCCTGGAATGGGGGCAGTACTTCCGGGGAGCTGTTTTTT.

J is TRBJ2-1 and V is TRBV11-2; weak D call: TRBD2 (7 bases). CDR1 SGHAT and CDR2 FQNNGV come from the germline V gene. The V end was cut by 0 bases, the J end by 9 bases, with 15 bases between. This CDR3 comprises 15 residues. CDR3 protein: CASSLDRGGAIEQFF. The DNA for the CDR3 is TGTGCCAGCAGCTTAGACAGGGGAGGGGCAATTGAGCAGTTCTTC.

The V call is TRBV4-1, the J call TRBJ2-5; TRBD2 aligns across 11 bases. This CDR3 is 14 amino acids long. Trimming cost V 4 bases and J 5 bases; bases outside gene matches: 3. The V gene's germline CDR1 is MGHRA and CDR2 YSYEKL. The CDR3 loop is CASSPIAGGETQYF. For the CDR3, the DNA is TGCGCCAGCAGCCCCATAGCGGGAGGGGAGACCCAGTACTTC.

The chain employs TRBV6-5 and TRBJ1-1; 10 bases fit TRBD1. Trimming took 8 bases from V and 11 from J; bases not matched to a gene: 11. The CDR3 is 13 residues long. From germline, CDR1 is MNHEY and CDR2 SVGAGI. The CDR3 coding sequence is TGTGCCAGCCTTGGACAGGGGGTCGGAGAGGCTTTCTTT. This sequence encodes CASLGQGVGEAFF.